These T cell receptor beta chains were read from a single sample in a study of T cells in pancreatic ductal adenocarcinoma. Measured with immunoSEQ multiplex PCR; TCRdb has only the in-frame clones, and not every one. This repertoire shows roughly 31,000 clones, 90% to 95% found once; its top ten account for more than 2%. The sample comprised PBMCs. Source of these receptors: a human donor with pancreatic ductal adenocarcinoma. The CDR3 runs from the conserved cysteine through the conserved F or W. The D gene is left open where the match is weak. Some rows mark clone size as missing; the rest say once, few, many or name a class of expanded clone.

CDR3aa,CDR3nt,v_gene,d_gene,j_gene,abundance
CASSLGGPGGNTIYF,TGTGCCAGCAGCTTGGGGGGCCCGGGCGGAAACACCATATATTTT,TRBV5-8,-,TRBJ1-3,-
CASSLDDRTRMGTQYF,TGTGCCAGCAGCTTAGACGACCGCACGCGCATGGGTACGCAGTATTTT,TRBV7-2,-,TRBJ2-3,-
CASSSRDGYEQYF,TGTGCCAGCAGCTCCCGGGACGGGTACGAGCAGTACTTC,TRBV7-9,-,TRBJ2-7,-
CASSSTGSYEQYF,TGTGCCAGCAGTTCAACCGGGTCCTACGAGCAGTACTTC,TRBV28,-,TRBJ2-7,-
CASSLATAFYSNQPQHF,TGTGCCAGCAGCTTGGCAACAGCCTTCTATAGCAATCAGCCCCAGCATTTT,TRBV5-8,-,TRBJ1-5,-
CASSPDRNYGYTF,TGTGCCAGCTCCCCGGACAGAAACTATGGCTACACCTTC,TRBV9,-,TRBJ1-2,-
CASGSSAGGDTQYF,TGTGCTAGTGGTTCATCTGCGGGGGGCGATACGCAGTATTTT,TRBV12-5,TRBD2,TRBJ2-3,-
CASTRGVNEKLFF,TGTGCCAGCACCCGCGGAGTGAATGAAAAACTGTTTTTT,TRBV2,-,TRBJ1-4,-
CASSSYRDWNTEAFF,TGTGCCAGCAGCTCCTACAGGGATTGGAACACTGAAGCTTTCTTT,TRBV5-6,-,TRBJ1-1,-
CASSPGNRNQPQHF,TGTGCCAGTAGTCCCGGCAACCGGAATCAGCCCCAGCATTTT,TRBV19,-,TRBJ1-5,-
CASSPGRSAYEQYF,TGTGCCAGCAGCCCCGGGAGGAGTGCCTACGAGCAGTACTTC,TRBV7-6,TRBD2,TRBJ2-7,-
CASSFTDRSYEQYF,TGTGCCAGCAGCTTTACGGACAGGTCCTACGAGCAGTACTTC,TRBV7-9,TRBD1,TRBJ2-7,-
CASSSPSTWTSNVLNYGYTF,TGTGCCAGCAGTTCCCCCTCCACCTGGACAAGCAACGTCCTAAACTATGGCTACACCTTC,TRBV28,-,TRBJ1-2,once
CASSLSPAGTLEKLFF,TGCGCCAGCAGCTTATCGCCCGCCGGGACACTAGAAAAACTGTTTTTT,TRBV5-1,-,TRBJ1-4,-
CASSLHPGGYEQYF,TGTGCCAGCAGCCTCCACCCTGGCGGATACGAGCAGTACTTC,TRBV7-2,-,TRBJ2-7,-
CASSFRDTGELFF,TGTGCCAGCAGCTTTAGGGACACCGGGGAGCTGTTTTTT,TRBV5-5,-,TRBJ2-2,-
CSVSGALAAGYTF,TGCAGCGTATCCGGGGCCCTAGCGGCTGGCTACACCTTC,TRBV29-1,-,TRBJ1-2,-
CSASIRGYTF,TGCAGTGCTAGTATCCGGGGCTACACCTTC,TRBV20-1,-,TRBJ1-2,-
CASNTGNTEAFF,TGTGCCAGCAACACTGGGAACACTGAAGCTTTCTTT,TRBV6-5,-,TRBJ1-1,-
CASSQFRDPRGAYEQFF,TGTGCCAGCAGCCAGTTTAGAGACCCTCGTGGGGCTTATGAGCAGTTCTTC,TRBV13,-,TRBJ2-1,-
CASSKLASGRAGELFF,TGTGCCAGCAGTAAATTGGCTAGCGGGAGGGCCGGGGAGCTGTTTTTT,TRBV27,TRBD2,TRBJ2-2,once
CASSLQSSGSFLGELFF,TGTGCCAGCAGCTTACAGTCTAGCGGGTCCTTTTTGGGGGAGCTGTTTTTT,TRBV7-2,TRBD2,TRBJ2-2,-
CASSPTLGLATGELFF,TGTGCCAGCAGCCCCACCCTGGGACTAGCGACCGGGGAGCTGTTTTTT,TRBV4-2,TRBD2,TRBJ2-2,-
CASSRSGEETQYF,TGTGCCAGCTCACGGTCCGGAGAGGAGACCCAGTACTTC,TRBV18,-,TRBJ2-5,-
CASSLGSGSGTEQYF,TGTGCCAGCAGCTTAGGATCCGGATCCGGGACCGAGCAGTACTTC,TRBV7-2,-,TRBJ2-7,-
CASSVGTGGPYEQYF,TGTGCCAGCAGCGTAGGGACGGGAGGGCCCTACGAGCAGTACTTC,TRBV9,TRBD2,TRBJ2-7,-
CSVARDRVTEAFF,TGCAGCGTTGCCCGGGACAGGGTTACTGAAGCTTTCTTT,TRBV29-1,TRBD1,TRBJ1-1,-
CASSLGGALALNEKLFF,TGTGCCAGCAGCTTGGGGGGCGCGCTCGCCCTAAATGAAAAACTGTTTTTT,TRBV5-6,-,TRBJ1-4,-
CASSQDGQVYNEQFF,TGCGCCAGCAGCCAAGATGGGCAGGTTTACAATGAGCAGTTCTTC,TRBV4-3,-,TRBJ2-1,few
CASSGQVDTGELFF,TGTGCCAGCAGCGGACAAGTAGACACCGGGGAGCTGTTTTTT,TRBV6-4,-,TRBJ2-2,-
CASSQREFSEQYF,TGTGCCAGCAGCCAGCGGGAGTTCTCCGAGCAGTACTTC,TRBV2,TRBD2,TRBJ2-7,-
CAISSGSSYNEQFF,TGTGCCATCTCTAGCGGGAGCTCCTACAATGAGCAGTTCTTC,TRBV9,TRBD2,TRBJ2-1,-
CASRPTGEDTQYF,TGTGCCAGCAGACCGACAGGGGAAGATACGCAGTATTTT,TRBV27,TRBD1,TRBJ2-3,-
CASRKGYEQYF,TGTGCCAGCAGGAAAGGGTACGAGCAGTACTTC,TRBV6-5,-,TRBJ2-7,-
CASSFGLARSYNEQFF,TGTGCCAGCAGTTTTGGACTAGCGAGGTCCTACAATGAGCAGTTCTTC,TRBV11-3,TRBD2,TRBJ2-1,-
CASRRLGSRPDTQYF,TGTGCCAGCCGTCGTTTAGGGAGTCGGCCAGATACGCAGTATTTT,TRBV11-2,-,TRBJ2-3,-
CASTRGGGRNYGYTF,TGTGCCAGCACCCGCGGAGGAGGGCGTAACTATGGCTACACCTTC,TRBV6-5,-,TRBJ1-2,-
CASKRRGRTQYF,TGTGCCAGCAAGAGACGCGGGAGGACGCAGTATTTT,TRBV28,TRBD2,TRBJ2-3,-
CAWSGQGGQPQHF,TGTGCCTGGAGTGGACAGGGCGGCCAGCCCCAGCATTTT,TRBV30,TRBD1,TRBJ1-5,-
CASSDRTSGYYNEQFF,TGTGCCAGCAGCGACCGGACTAGCGGGTACTACAATGAGCAGTTCTTC,TRBV11-1,TRBD2,TRBJ2-1,-
CASSQGSYNEQFF,TGTGCCAGCTCTCAGGGGTCCTACAATGAGCAGTTCTTC,TRBV2,-,TRBJ2-1,once
CASSSLQGVPEAFF,TGTGCCAGCAGCTCACTACAGGGGGTCCCTGAAGCTTTCTTT,TRBV9,TRBD1,TRBJ1-1,-
CASSRDRGSYEQYF,TGTGCCAGCAGTCGGGACAGGGGCTCCTACGAGCAGTACTTC,TRBV6-1,TRBD1,TRBJ2-7,-
CASSSPGGMYEQYF,TGTGCCAGCAGTTCTCCCGGAGGGATGTACGAGCAGTACTTC,TRBV6-6,-,TRBJ2-7,-
CASSLLSGRNEQFF,TGTGCCAGCAGCCTTTTGAGTGGACGAAATGAGCAGTTCTTC,TRBV5-4,-,TRBJ2-1,-
CASSQGQFYGYTF,TGTGCCAGCAGCCAGGGACAGTTCTATGGCTACACCTTC,TRBV4-2,TRBD1,TRBJ1-2,-
CASSEGGWATEAFF,TGTGCCAGCAGTGAAGGAGGGTGGGCCACTGAAGCTTTCTTT,TRBV6-1,-,TRBJ1-1,-
CASTGQGNYGYTF,TGTGCCAGTACCGGACAGGGGAACTATGGCTACACCTTC,TRBV19,TRBD1,TRBJ1-2,-